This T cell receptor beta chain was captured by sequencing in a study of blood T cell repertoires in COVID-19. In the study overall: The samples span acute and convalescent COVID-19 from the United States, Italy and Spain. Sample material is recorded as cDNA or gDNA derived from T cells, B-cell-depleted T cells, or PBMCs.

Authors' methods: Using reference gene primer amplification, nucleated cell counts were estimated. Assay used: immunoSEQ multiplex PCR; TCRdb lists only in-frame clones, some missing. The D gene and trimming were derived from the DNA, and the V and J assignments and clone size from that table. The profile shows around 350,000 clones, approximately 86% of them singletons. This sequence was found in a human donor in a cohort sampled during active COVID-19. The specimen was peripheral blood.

The DNA of the CDR3 is TGTGCCAGCAGTTATCAACGGAATCAGCCCCAGCATTTT. Its translation: CASSYQRNQPQHF. The chain uses TRBV6-5 and TRBJ1-5, with D unclear. This CDR3 has 13 residues. Trimming stripped 3 bases from V and 4 bases from J, with 7 bases between. Per the germline V gene, CDR1 is MNHEY and CDR2 is SVGAGI.